A selection of T cell receptor beta chains follows, all from one sample in a study of blood T cell repertoires in COVID-19. Here immunoSEQ multiplex PCR was the method, and the copy in TCRdb shows in-frame clones only, minus some. The sample contains over 120,000 clones, around 86% of which appear only once. Sequencing used peripheral blood. These receptors originate from a human donor in a cohort sampled during active COVID-19. Each CDR3 is given with its conserved first and last residue. The D gene is left open where the match is weak. Clone size is given for some rows only: seen once, a few or many times, or a class if the clone is expanded.

>-|TRBV27|-|TRBJ2-2
CASSLWSSAGNTGELFF
TGTGCCAGCAGTTTATGGTCTTCGGCAGGGAACACCGGGGAGCTGTTTTTT
>TRBD1|TRBV27|-|TRBJ2-7
CASSIRTGGYEQYF
TGTGCCAGCAGTATCCGGACAGGGGGCTACGAGCAGTACTTC
>TRBD1|TRBV6-1|-|TRBJ2-7
CASSDGTGGTYEQYF
TGTGCCAGCAGTGACGGGACAGGGGGGACTTACGAGCAGTACTTC
>-|TRBV29-1|few|TRBJ1-1
CSALGQLNTEAFF
TGCAGCGCTCTAGGACAGCTTAACACTGAAGCTTTCTTT
>-|TRBV19|-|TRBJ2-5
CASSIDGPRQGQATQYF
TGTGCCAGTAGTATAGATGGGCCAAGGCAGGGCCAGGCGACCCAGTACTTC
>TRBD2|TRBV7-3|-|TRBJ2-1
CASSPRALAGGLSEQFF
TGTGCCAGCAGCCCAAGGGCCCTAGCGGGAGGCTTGAGTGAGCAGTTCTTC
>TRBD1|TRBV4-3|-|TRBJ2-3
CASSKAQGALTDTQYF
TGCGCCAGCAGCAAAGCTCAGGGGGCTCTCACAGATACGCAGTATTTT
>-|TRBV7-2|-|TRBJ1-2
CASSLQGTIPQVGYGYTF
TGTGCCAGCAGCTTACAAGGGACTATACCTCAAGTGGGCTATGGCTACACCTTC
>-|TRBV6-5|-|TRBJ2-1
CASSYFADLTSEQFF
TGTGCCAGCAGTTACTTTGCCGACTTAACTAGCGAGCAGTTCTTC
>-|TRBV3-1/TRBV3-2|few|TRBJ2-1
CASSQDYEGAPFF
TGTGCCAGCAGCCAAGATTATGAGGGAGCCCCGTTCTTC
>TRBD1|TRBV5-1|-|TRBJ2-7
CASSLEPGGPYEQYF
TGCGCCAGCAGCTTGGAACCAGGGGGTCCCTACGAGCAGTACTTC
>-|TRBV15|-|TRBJ2-7
CATSRDPAGDEQYF
TGTGCCACCAGCAGAGACCCAGCCGGGGACGAGCAGTACTTC
>TRBD2|TRBV28|few|TRBJ2-1
CASSLGPLAGNNEQFF
TGTGCCAGCAGTTTAGGTCCCCTAGCGGGTAACAATGAGCAGTTCTTC
>-|TRBV15|-|TRBJ1-1
CATSRDRGSMNTEAFF
TGTGCCACCAGCAGAGATCGGGGGAGTATGAACACTGAAGCTTTCTTT
>TRBD2|TRBV6-4|-|TRBJ2-7
CASSDSRPGLAGLQYF
TGTGCCAGCAGTGACTCGCGACCGGGACTAGCGGGACTGCAGTACTTC
>-|TRBV14|-|TRBJ2-7
CASSSVWAYYEQYF
TGTGCCAGCAGCTCCGTCTGGGCCTACTACGAGCAGTACTTC
>-|TRBV6-5|-|TRBJ2-7
CASSYSPRDSSYEQYF
TGTGCCAGCAGTTACTCCCCACGGGACTCCTCCTACGAGCAGTACTTC
>-|TRBV7-2|few|TRBJ2-5
CASSLVAFSKSKIQETQYF
TGTGCCAGCAGCTTAGTGGCTTTCTCCAAATCGAAGATCCAAGAGACCCAGTACTTC
>-|TRBV28|-|TRBJ2-1
CASKRQTYGEQFF
TGTGCCAGCAAGAGGCAGACCTACGGTGAGCAGTTCTTC
>-|TRBV19|-|TRBJ1-2
CASSSGAGPAYGYTF
TGTGCCAGTAGTTCCGGAGCAGGGCCGGCGTATGGCTACACCTTC
>-|TRBV11-2|-|TRBJ2-5
CASSFPTGLETQYF
TGTGCCAGCAGCTTCCCAACAGGGTTAGAGACCCAGTACTTC
>TRBD1|TRBV2|-|TRBJ2-5
CASTGDLGETQYF
TGTGCCAGTACAGGGGACCTGGGGGAGACCCAGTACTTC
>TRBD2|TRBV5-6|-|TRBJ2-7
CASSDGLAIEQYF
TGTGCCAGCAGCGACGGACTAGCGATCGAGCAGTACTTC
>-|TRBV28|few|TRBJ1-3
CASSLQAGPGNTIYF
TGTGCCAGCAGCCTTCAAGCTGGGCCCGGAAACACCATATATTTT
>TRBD1|TRBV10-1|-|TRBJ2-7
CASSEPRTGAYEQYF
TGCGCCAGCAGTGAGCCACGGACAGGGGCCTACGAGCAGTACTTC
>TRBD1|TRBV7-3|-|TRBJ2-2
CASSIGQANTGELFF
TGTGCCAGCAGCATAGGACAGGCTAACACCGGGGAGCTGTTTTTT
>-|TRBV5-4|-|TRBJ2-7
CASSQSAGSYEQYF
TGTGCCAGCAGCCAGTCAGCGGGCTCCTACGAGCAGTACTTC
>-|TRBV19|-|TRBJ2-1
CASSISPGLSYNEQFF
TGTGCCAGTAGTATTTCGCCAGGGCTCTCCTACAATGAGCAGTTCTTC
>-|TRBV24-1|few|TRBJ2-3
CATSDFLPADGQTDTQYF
TGTGCCACCAGTGATTTTTTGCCCGCCGATGGACAGACAGATACGCAGTATTTT
>TRBD2|TRBV7-8|-|TRBJ2-5
CASSLLGLAEYTPTTQYF
TGTGCCAGCAGCTTACTGGGACTAGCGGAATATACCCCCACGACCCAGTACTTC
>TRBD1|TRBV29-1|once|TRBJ2-7
CSVDLRDRGDEQYF
TGCAGCGTTGATCTCCGGGACAGGGGTGACGAGCAGTACTTC
>TRBD2|TRBV7-8|-|TRBJ2-7
CASSTGLAGNNLEQYF
TGTGCCAGCAGCACGGGACTAGCGGGAAATAACCTAGAGCAGTACTTC
>-|TRBV18|-|TRBJ2-7
CASSPGHGFAQYF
TGTGCCAGCTCACCAGGACACGGATTCGCGCAGTACTTC
>-|TRBV7-9|-|TRBJ2-5
CASSSAGAEKTQYF
TGTGCCAGCAGCTCCGCCGGAGCGGAAAAGACCCAGTACTTC
>TRBD1|TRBV5-1|-|TRBJ1-1
CASSLAGGTTEAFF
TGCGCCAGCAGCTTGGCAGGGGGGACCACTGAAGCTTTCTTT
>-|TRBV11-2|-|TRBJ2-7
CASSRDEGREQYF
TGTGCCAGCAGCCGGGATGAGGGCCGCGAGCAGTACTTC
>-|TRBV28|-|TRBJ1-5
CASSLLPGDQPQHF
TGTGCCAGCAGTTTATTACCAGGGGATCAGCCCCAGCATTTT
>TRBD2|TRBV14|-|TRBJ2-1
CASSQPGGWYNEQFF
TGTGCCAGCAGCCAACCGGGAGGTTGGTACAATGAGCAGTTCTTC
>-|TRBV6-5|-|TRBJ1-5
CASRETPAGNQPQHF
TGTGCCAGCAGGGAGACTCCGGCGGGCAATCAGCCCCAGCATTTT
>-|TRBV9|-|TRBJ2-5
CASSVEGVETQYF
TGTGCCAGCAGCGTAGAGGGGGTGGAGACCCAGTACTTC
>-|TRBV27|-|TRBJ1-4
CASSLSLQGINEKLFF
TGTGCCAGCAGTTTATCCCTACAGGGTATTAATGAAAAACTGTTTTTT
>-|TRBV7-9|-|TRBJ2-5
CASSLGGVETQYF
TGTGCCAGCAGCTTAGGGGGGGTGGAGACCCAGTACTTC
>TRBD2|TRBV7-2|-|TRBJ2-7
CASSQGTSGGYEQYF
TGTGCCAGCAGCCAGGGGACTAGCGGGGGGTACGAGCAGTACTTC
>TRBD1|TRBV9|-|TRBJ2-1
CASSLQTGAEQFF
TGTGCCAGCAGTCTCCAGACAGGGGCGGAGCAGTTCTTC
>-|TRBV20-1|few|TRBJ1-1
CSADRVPEAFF
TGCAGTGCAGACCGGGTGCCTGAAGCTTTCTTT
>-|TRBV27|-|TRBJ2-7
CASSLSAPYEQYF
TGTGCCAGCAGTTTATCGGCCCCCTACGAGCAGTACTTC
>-|TRBV15|many|TRBJ2-7
CATSRDRGSSYEQYF
TGTGCCACCAGCAGAGATCGGGGTAGCTCCTACGAGCAGTACTTC
>TRBD1|TRBV15|-|TRBJ2-5
CATSSGTGDETQYF
TGTGCCACCAGCAGCGGGACAGGAGACGAGACCCAGTACTTC